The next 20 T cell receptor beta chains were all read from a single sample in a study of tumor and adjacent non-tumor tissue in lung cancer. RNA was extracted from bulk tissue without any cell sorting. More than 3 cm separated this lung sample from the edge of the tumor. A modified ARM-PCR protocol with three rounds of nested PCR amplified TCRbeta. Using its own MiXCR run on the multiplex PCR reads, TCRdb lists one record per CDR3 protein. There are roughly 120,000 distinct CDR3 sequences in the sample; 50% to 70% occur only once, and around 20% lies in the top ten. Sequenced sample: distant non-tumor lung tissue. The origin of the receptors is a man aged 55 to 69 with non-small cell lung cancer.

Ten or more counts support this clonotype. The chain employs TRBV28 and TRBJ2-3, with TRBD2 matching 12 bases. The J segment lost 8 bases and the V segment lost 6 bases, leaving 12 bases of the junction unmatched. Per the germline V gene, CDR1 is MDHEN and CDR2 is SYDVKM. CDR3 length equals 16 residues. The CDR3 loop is CASSERTSGVKGTQYF. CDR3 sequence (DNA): TGTGCCAGCAGCGAACGGACTAGCGGGGTCAAAGGTACGCAGTATTTT.

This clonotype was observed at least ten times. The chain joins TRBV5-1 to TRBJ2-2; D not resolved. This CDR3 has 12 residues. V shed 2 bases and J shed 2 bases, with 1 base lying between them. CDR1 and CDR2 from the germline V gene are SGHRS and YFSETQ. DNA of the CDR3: TGCGCCAGCAGCTTTAACACCGGGGAGCTGTTTTTT. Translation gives CASSFNTGELFF.

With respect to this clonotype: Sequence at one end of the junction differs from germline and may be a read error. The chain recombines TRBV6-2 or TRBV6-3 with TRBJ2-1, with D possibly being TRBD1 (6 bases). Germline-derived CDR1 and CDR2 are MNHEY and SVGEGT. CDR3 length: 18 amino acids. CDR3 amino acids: CASSSRWGHHNSVDERFF. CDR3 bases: TGTGCCAGCAGTTCCCGATGGGGGCATCACAATTCCGTCGATGAGCGGTTCTTC.

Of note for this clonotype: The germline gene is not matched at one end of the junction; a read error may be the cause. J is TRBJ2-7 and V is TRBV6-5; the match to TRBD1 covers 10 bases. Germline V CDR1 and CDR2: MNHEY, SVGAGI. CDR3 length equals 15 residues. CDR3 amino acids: CASSSRTGGSCEQYF. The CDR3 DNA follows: TGTGCCAGCAGTTCCCGGACAGGGGGGTCCTGCGAGCAGTACTTC.

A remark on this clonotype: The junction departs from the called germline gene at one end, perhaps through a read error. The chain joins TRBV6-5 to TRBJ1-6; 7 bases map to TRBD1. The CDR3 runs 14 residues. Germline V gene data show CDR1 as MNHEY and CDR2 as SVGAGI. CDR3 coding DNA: TGTGCCAGCAGACAGGGACAGAGTTATTCACCCCTTCACTTT. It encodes CASRQGQSYSPLHF.

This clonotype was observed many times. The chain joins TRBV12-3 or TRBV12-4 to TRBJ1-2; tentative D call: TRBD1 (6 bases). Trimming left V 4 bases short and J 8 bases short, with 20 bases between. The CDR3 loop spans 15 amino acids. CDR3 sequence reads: CASSSLVGGFRGYTF. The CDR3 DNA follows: TGTGCCAGCAGTTCACTGGTAGGGGGTTTTCGAGGCTACACCTTC.

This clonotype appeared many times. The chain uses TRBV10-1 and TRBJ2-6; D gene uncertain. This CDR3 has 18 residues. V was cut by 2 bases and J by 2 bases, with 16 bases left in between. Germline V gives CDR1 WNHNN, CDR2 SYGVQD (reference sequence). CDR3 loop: CASSEPNLLGPGANVLTF. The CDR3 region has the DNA TGCGCCAGCAGTGAGCCCAACCTCCTGGGCCCTGGGGCCAACGTCCTGACTTTC.

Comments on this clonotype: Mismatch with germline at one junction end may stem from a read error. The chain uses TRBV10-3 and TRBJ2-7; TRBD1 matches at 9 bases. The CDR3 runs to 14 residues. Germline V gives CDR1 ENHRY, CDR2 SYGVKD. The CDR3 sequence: CTIKKGQGTYEQYF. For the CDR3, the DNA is TGTACCATCAAAAAAGGACAGGGGACCTACGAGCAGTACTTC.

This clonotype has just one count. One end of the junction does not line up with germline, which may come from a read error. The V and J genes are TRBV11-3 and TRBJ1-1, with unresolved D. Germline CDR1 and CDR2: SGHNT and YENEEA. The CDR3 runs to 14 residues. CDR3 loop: CASSLGGPRSEALF. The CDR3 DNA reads TGTGCCAGCAGCTTAGGAGGGCCCAGATCTGAAGCCCTCTTT.

CDR3 region: CASSDYGYEQFF. The CDR3 DNA sequence: TGTGCCAGCAGTGACTATGGGTATGAGCAGTTCTTC. The rearrangement links TRBV6-2 or TRBV6-3 to TRBJ2-1; the D gene is possibly TRBD2 (5 bases). The CDR3 consists of 12 residues. Germline values: CDR1 MNHEY, CDR2 SVGEGT. Trimming took 5 bases from V and 8 from J, leaving 10 bases between them.

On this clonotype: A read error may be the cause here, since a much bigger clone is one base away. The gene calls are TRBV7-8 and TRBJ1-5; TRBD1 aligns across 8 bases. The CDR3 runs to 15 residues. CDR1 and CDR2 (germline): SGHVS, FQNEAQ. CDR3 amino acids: CSSSLRDRGDQPQHF. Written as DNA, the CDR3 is TGTTCCAGCAGCCTCCGAGACAGGGGTGATCAGCCCCAGCATTTT.

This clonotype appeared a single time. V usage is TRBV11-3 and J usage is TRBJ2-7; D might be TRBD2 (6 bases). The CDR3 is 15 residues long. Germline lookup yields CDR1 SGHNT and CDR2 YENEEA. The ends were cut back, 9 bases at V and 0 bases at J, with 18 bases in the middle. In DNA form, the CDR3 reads TGTGCCAGTAGGAGGGCTAACCTGAGCTCCTACGAGCAGTACTTC. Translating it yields CASRRANLSSYEQYF.

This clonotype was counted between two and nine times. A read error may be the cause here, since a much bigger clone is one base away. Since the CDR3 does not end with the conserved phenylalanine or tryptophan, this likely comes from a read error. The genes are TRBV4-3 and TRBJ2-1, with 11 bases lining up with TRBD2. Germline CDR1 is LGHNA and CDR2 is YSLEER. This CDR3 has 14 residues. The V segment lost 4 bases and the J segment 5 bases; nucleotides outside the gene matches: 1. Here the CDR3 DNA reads TGCGCCAGCAGCCTGGGACTAGCGGACAATGAGCAGTTCTTA. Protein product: CASSLGLADNEQFL.

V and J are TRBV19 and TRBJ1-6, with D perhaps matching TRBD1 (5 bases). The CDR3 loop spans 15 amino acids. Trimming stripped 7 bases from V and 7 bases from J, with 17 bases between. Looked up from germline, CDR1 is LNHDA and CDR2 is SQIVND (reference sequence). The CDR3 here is CASTPGQRGNSPLHF. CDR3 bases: TGTGCCAGTACCCCGGGCCAACGGGGGAATTCACCCCTCCACTTT.

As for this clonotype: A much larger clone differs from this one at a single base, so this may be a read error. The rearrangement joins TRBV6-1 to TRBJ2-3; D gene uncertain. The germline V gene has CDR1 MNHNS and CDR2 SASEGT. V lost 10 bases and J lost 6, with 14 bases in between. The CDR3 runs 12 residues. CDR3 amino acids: CANSYAGDTQYF. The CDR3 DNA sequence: TGTGCCAACAGCTACGCTGGCGATACGCAGTATTTT.

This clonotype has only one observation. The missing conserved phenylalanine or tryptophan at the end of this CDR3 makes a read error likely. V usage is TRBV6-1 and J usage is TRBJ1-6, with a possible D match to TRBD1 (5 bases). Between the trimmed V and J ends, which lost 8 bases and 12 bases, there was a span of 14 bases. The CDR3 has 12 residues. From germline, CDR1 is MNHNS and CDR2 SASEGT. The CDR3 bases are TGTGCCAGCTCAATAGGGGATGAACCCCTCCACATT. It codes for CASSIGDEPLHI.

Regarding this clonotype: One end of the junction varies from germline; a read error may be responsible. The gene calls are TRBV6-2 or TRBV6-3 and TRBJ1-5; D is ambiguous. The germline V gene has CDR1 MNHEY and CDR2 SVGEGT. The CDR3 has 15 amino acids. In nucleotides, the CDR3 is TGTGCCAACAGTTATGGTAGATCCCCTAATCAGCCCCAGCATTTT. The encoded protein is CANSYGRSPNQPQHF.

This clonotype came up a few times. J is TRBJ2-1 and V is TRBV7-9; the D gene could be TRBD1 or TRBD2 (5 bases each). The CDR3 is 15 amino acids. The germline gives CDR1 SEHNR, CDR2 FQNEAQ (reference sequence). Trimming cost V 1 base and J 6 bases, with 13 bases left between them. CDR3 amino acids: CASSLGFRDANEQFF. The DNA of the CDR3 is TGTGCCAGCAGCTTAGGATTCCGGGACGCCAATGAGCAGTTCTTC.

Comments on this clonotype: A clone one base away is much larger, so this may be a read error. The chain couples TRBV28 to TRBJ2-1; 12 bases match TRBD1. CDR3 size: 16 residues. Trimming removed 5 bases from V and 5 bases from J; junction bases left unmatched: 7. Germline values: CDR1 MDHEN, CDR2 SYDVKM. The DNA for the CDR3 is TGTGCCAGCAGTACCATCGGGACAGGGGGCAACAATGAGCAGTTCTTC. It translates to CASSTIGTGGNNEQFF.

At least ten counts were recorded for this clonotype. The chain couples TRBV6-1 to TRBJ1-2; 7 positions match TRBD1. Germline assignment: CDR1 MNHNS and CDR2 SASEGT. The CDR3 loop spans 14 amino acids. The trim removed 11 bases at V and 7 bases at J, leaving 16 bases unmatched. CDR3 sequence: CALLLQGTAFGYTF. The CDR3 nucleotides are TGTGCCCTCCTCTTACAGGGGACTGCCTTTGGCTACACCTTC.